A single sample gave rise to the 22 T cell receptor beta chains below, sequenced in a study of T cell responses to AZD1222 COVID-19 vaccine. Repertoires were generated with immunoSEQ multiplex PCR, while TCRdb's copy carries only in-frame clones and drops some. The sample comprises about 110,000 clones, roughly nine tenths of which are singletons, and about 3% rests with the top ten. The sample was peripheral blood, taken on day 0 of MenACWY control vaccination. These receptors all come from an adult in good health.

V is TRBV6-4 and J is TRBJ1-6, with unresolved D. Germline CDR1 and CDR2: MRHNA and SNTAGT. V was shortened by 0 bases and J by 0 bases, with 6 bases between the two germline ends. This CDR3 region has 16 residues. CDR3 sequence reads: CASSDSQSSYNSPLHF. The CDR3 DNA reads as TGTGCCAGCAGTGACTCCCAGAGCTCCTATAATTCACCCCTCCACTTT.

The CDR3 nucleotides are TGTGCCACCTGGAGGGGTGGGCAGCCCAATCAGCCCCAGCATTTT. It is translated as CATWRGGQPNQPQHF. The J gene is TRBJ1-5, the V gene TRBV6-6, with D possibly being TRBD1 (5 bases). From germline, CDR1 is MNHNY and CDR2 SVGAGI (reference sequence). The germline V and J ends were trimmed by 10 bases and 3 bases, with 19 bases remaining between them. The CDR3 has 15 amino acids.

The CDR3 nucleotides read TGTGCCAGTACCTCGGACAGGGACAACTATGGCTACACCTTC. As protein: CASTSDRDNYGYTF. The chain couples TRBV19 to TRBJ1-2; 8 bases fit TRBD1. There are 14 residues in the CDR3. V lost 7 bases and J lost 2; bases outside the gene matches: 6. Germline V lookup: CDR1 LNHDA, CDR2 SQIVND (reference sequence).

The chain combines TRBV5-1 with TRBJ2-7, with TRBD1 matching 11 bases. The germline V gene encodes CDR1 SGHRS and CDR2 YFSETQ. The CDR3 has 15 amino acids. The J segment lost 4 bases and the V segment lost 3 bases, leaving 6 bases of the junction unmatched. CDR3 sequence (DNA): TGCGCCAGCAGCTCCCGGACAGGGGGCGTGTACGAGCAGTACTTC. Amino acids: CASSSRTGGVYEQYF.

This clone was detected once. The gene calls are TRBV28 and TRBJ2-1, with D hard to call. CDR3 length: 13 residues. Germline V lookup: CDR1 MDHEN, CDR2 SYDVKM. The V and J ends lost 1 base and 6 bases respectively, with 7 bases between them. The CDR3 bases are TGTGCCAGCAGTTTATCAGGTCCCAATGAGCAGTTCTTC. This gives the protein CASSLSGPNEQFF.

V gene TRBV1 combines with J gene TRBJ2-6; TRBD1 is taken as the D call from the table, unchecked against the DNA. TRBV1 is marked as a pseudogene. CDR3 length: 19 residues. The CDR3 sequence is CTSSPLSRDTDSGANVLTF. Here the CDR3 DNA reads TGCACCAGCAGCCCTCTATCAAGAGACACAGACTCTGGGGCCAACGTCCTGACTTTC.

The chain carries TRBV9 and TRBJ1-4; 7 bases match TRBD1. Germline values: CDR1 SGDLS, CDR2 YYNGEE. With 3 bases clipped from V and 3 bases from J, the junction kept 5 bases outside the gene matches. The CDR3 consists of 15 residues. The CDR3 sequence is CASSAAGGSNEKLFF. The CDR3 coding sequence is TGTGCCAGCAGCGCCGCAGGGGGTTCTAATGAAAAACTGTTTTTT.

CDR3 DNA sequence: TGTGCCAGCAGCATGGGTCAGGGATCGGGCTACGAGCAGTACTTC. It yields the protein CASSMGQGSGYEQYF. The genes are TRBV5-4 and TRBJ2-7; maybe TRBD1 (5 bases). This CDR3 has 15 amino acids. Per the germline V gene, CDR1 is SGHNT and CDR2 is YYREEE (reference sequence). V was pared by 4 bases and J by 3 bases, with 17 bases between.

This chain uses TRBV29-1 with TRBJ1-2, with D tentatively TRBD1 (6 bases). The CDR3 sequence is 12 residues long. V was clipped by 7 bases and J by 3 bases, with 12 bases between them. Germline CDR1 SQVTM, CDR2 ANQGSEA. This CDR3 is CSALQGDYGYTF. DNA for the CDR3: TGCAGCGCCTTACAGGGAGACTATGGCTACACCTTC.

J is TRBJ2-2 and V is TRBV9; D ambiguous. Germline loops: CDR1 SGDLS, CDR2 YYNGEE. With 1 base removed from V and 3 bases from J, the gap between germline ends came to 7 bases. The CDR3 totals 14 residues. The CDR3 coding sequence is TGTGCCAGCAGCGTACGGTCATACACCGGGGAGCTGTTTTTT. Encoded protein: CASSVRSYTGELFF.

This chain joins TRBV3-1 (or the pseudogene TRBV3-2) and TRBJ1-1, with D tentatively TRBD1 (5 bases). Germline CDR1 and CDR2: LGHDT and YNNKEL (reference sequence). V lost 1 base and J lost 2, with 11 bases in between. This CDR3 is 15 amino acids long. Written as DNA, the CDR3 is TGTGCCAGCAGCCAAGGAACAGGAATCAACACTGAAGCTTTCTTT. This codes for CASSQGTGINTEAFF.

V is TRBV27 and J is TRBJ1-6; a weak D match, TRBD1 (6 bases). Germline-derived CDR1 and CDR2 are MNHEY and SMNVEV (reference sequence). Between the trimmed V and J ends, which lost 5 bases and 5 bases, there was a span of 13 bases. This CDR3 is built from 15 residues. The CDR3 nucleotides are TGTGCCAGCAGTCCCACAGGGTCCCATAATTCACCCCTCCACTTT. Its protein product is CASSPTGSHNSPLHF.

The chain has TRBV11-2 and TRBJ2-2; D uncertain. This CDR3 has 16 residues. Germline-derived CDR1 and CDR2 are SGHAT and FQNNGV. V lost 6 bases and J lost 3, with 17 bases in between. CDR3 sequence: CASRSVRTSHTGELFF. In DNA form, the CDR3 reads TGTGCCAGCAGGTCAGTGAGGACGTCGCACACCGGGGAGCTGTTTTTT.

The V call is TRBV19, the J call TRBJ1-4; TRBD1 aligns across 7 bases. Germline V gives CDR1 LNHDA, CDR2 SQIVND (reference sequence). The CDR3 has 14 residues. V was pared by 1 base and J by 6 bases, with 2 bases of the junction left unmatched. The CDR3 protein is CASSIGQGDEKLFF. The CDR3 bases are TGTGCCAGTAGTATAGGCCAGGGGGATGAAAAACTGTTTTTT.

This chain connects TRBV6-1 to TRBJ2-2, with 11 bases fitting TRBD1. Germline V CDR1 and CDR2: MNHNS, SASEGT. This CDR3 comprises 17 residues. V lost 4 bases and J lost 4; bases outside the gene matches: 8. CDR3 DNA: TGTGCCAGCAGTGTAGACCTCGGGACAGGGGGCACCGGGGAGCTGTTTTTT. Protein: CASSVDLGTGGTGELFF.

This sequence joins TRBV3-1 (or the pseudogene TRBV3-2) and TRBJ1-1; D unclear. The CDR3 has 16 residues. The V gene's germline CDR1 is LGHDT and CDR2 YNNKEL (reference sequence). Trimming took 8 bases from V and 0 from J, leaving 19 bases between them. CDR3 in amino acids: CASQDSRPGMNTEAFF. In DNA, the CDR3 is TGTGCCAGCCAAGATTCCCGGCCGGGGATGAACACTGAAGCTTTCTTT.

The J gene is TRBJ1-2, the V gene TRBV5-1; tentative D call: TRBD1 (5 bases). The CDR3 loop spans 14 amino acids. Between the trimmed V and J ends, which lost 1 base and 8 bases, there was a span of 15 bases. Germline CDR1 is SGHRS and CDR2 is YFSETQ. The CDR3 DNA sequence: TGCGCCAGCAGCTTGTCAGGGACCGACATGGGCTACACCTTC. It encodes CASSLSGTDMGYTF.

CDR3 nucleotides: TGTGCCAGCAGTTCTTCAGGGTTATACGAGCAGTACTTC. Amino acid sequence: CASSSSGLYEQYF. This rearrangement joins TRBV6-5 to TRBJ2-7; weak D call: TRBD1 (5 bases). Germline CDR1 and CDR2: MNHEY and SVGAGI. This CDR3 region has 13 residues. V was cut by 4 bases and J by 4 bases, with 11 bases left in between.

The genes are TRBV27 and TRBJ1-5; 8 bases fit TRBD1. The V gene end was trimmed by 6 bases and the J gene end by 4 bases; junction bases not matched to a gene: 8. This CDR3 is 15 amino acids long. Per germline, CDR1 MNHEY and CDR2 SMNVEV (reference sequence). The CDR3 DNA sequence: TGTGCCAGCAGGCCATCCACAGGGGGAAATCAGCCCCAGCATTTT. It yields the protein CASRPSTGGNQPQHF.

The rearrangement joins TRBV30 to TRBJ1-4, with D uncertain. The V gene lost 0 bases and the J gene lost 13 bases, with 12 bases spanning the gap. The germline gives CDR1 GTSNPN, CDR2 SVGIG (reference sequence). CDR3 length equals 12 residues. The CDR3 region is CAWSVVDGGLFF. CDR3 nucleotides: TGTGCCTGGAGTGTTGTCGATGGCGGACTGTTTTTT.

The chain joins TRBV24-1 to TRBJ1-5, with a weak D call TRBD1 (6 bases). The CDR3 consists of 12 residues. The V end was cut by 9 bases, the J end by 4 bases, with 9 bases between. Germline CDR1 KGHDR, CDR2 SFDVKD. The CDR3 spells CATSTGNQPQHF. The CDR3 nucleotides are TGTGCCACCTCCACAGGGAATCAGCCCCAGCATTTT.

The chain combines TRBV28 with TRBJ2-7; TRBD1 aligns across 8 bases. V shed 2 bases, J shed 0 bases, and the junction held 3 bases outside the gene matches. This CDR3 is built from 15 residues. Germline CDR1 MDHEN, CDR2 SYDVKM. The CDR3 bases are TGTGCCAGCAGTTTACCCGGGACAGGCTCCTACGAGCAGTACTTC. Amino acid sequence: CASSLPGTGSYEQYF.